These 26 T cell receptor beta chains share one sample of origin, sequenced in a study of blood T cell repertoires in COVID-19. Some clones are missing from TCRdb's copy, which holds only in-frame ones; the method was immunoSEQ multiplex PCR. The profile shows roughly 480,000 clones, roughly 89% of them singletons. The sample taken for sequencing was peripheral blood. The receptor source for this set is a man between 18 and 35 years old with COVID-19, enrolled during active disease.

The chain uses TRBV27 and TRBJ1-2; a weak D match, TRBD1 (6 bases). This CDR3 region has 14 residues. The germline V and J ends were trimmed by 6 bases and 4 bases, with 15 bases remaining between them. CDR1 and CDR2 from the germline V gene are MNHEY and SMNVEV (reference sequence). DNA of the CDR3: TGTGCCAGCAGAAGACTACAGGGTGGCTATGGCTACACCTTC. This encodes CASRRLQGGYGYTF.

J is TRBJ2-4 and V is TRBV4-2; TRBD2 matches at 8 bases. With 0 bases clipped from V and 4 bases from J, the junction kept 14 bases outside the gene matches. The germline V gene has CDR1 LGHNA and CDR2 YNFKEQ. The CDR3 length is 19 residues. The CDR3 sequence: CASSQEEGSGGPLKNIQYF. Written as DNA, the CDR3 is TGTGCCAGCAGCCAAGAGGAGGGGTCGGGAGGGCCTTTAAAAAACATTCAGTACTTC.

V usage is TRBV4-1 and J usage is TRBJ2-7, with D possibly TRBD1 on 6 matching bases. Germline-derived CDR1 and CDR2 are MGHRA and YSYEKL. The length of the CDR3 is 15 residues. V lost 1 base, J lost 4 bases, and 14 bases lay in between. The DNA of the CDR3 is TGCGCCAGCAGCCAAGTGACAACAGGGAAATACGAGCAGTACTTC. Amino acid sequence: CASSQVTTGKYEQYF.

V is TRBV12-3 or TRBV12-4 and J is TRBJ1-1; the D is unclear. The CDR3 sequence is 13 residues long. V was cut by 5 bases and J by 11 bases, with 18 bases left in between. The CDR3 DNA sequence: TGTGCCAGCAGTCCCGTTCTGGGGAGTCTGGCTTTCTTT. Encoded protein: CASSPVLGSLAFF.

The V and J genes are TRBV7-9 and TRBJ2-1, with 7 bases aligning to TRBD2. CDR1 SEHNR and CDR2 FQNEAQ come from the germline V gene (reference sequence). V trimming: 2 bases; J trimming: 2 bases; junction bases outside the gene matches: 3. The length of the CDR3 is 15 residues. The DNA for the CDR3 is TGTGCCAGCAGCTTATCTAGCGGCGCCTACAATGAGCAGTTCTTC. As protein: CASSLSSGAYNEQFF.

This chain connects TRBV10-2 to TRBJ1-5; a weak D match, TRBD1 (5 bases). V lost 6 bases and J lost 0, with 9 bases in between. The CDR3 is 14 residues long. The germline V gene encodes CDR1 WSHSY and CDR2 SAAADI. DNA for the CDR3: TGCGCCAGCAGCCAGGGCCATAGCAATCAGCCCCAGCATTTT. Encoded protein: CASSQGHSNQPQHF.

This sequence joins TRBV5-4 and TRBJ2-3; 7 bases fit TRBD1. Trimming cost V 4 bases and J 1 base; bases outside gene matches: 9. This CDR3 is 16 amino acids long. Germline CDR1 is SGHNT and CDR2 is YYREEE (reference sequence). This CDR3 reads CASSVYRDSRTDTQYF. CDR3 sequence (DNA): TGTGCCAGCAGCGTTTACCGGGACAGCCGCACAGATACGCAGTATTTT. Variable domain in full (rest from reference TRBV5-4 and TRBJ2-3): ETGVTQSPTHLIKTRGQQVTLRCSSQSGHNTVSWYQQALGQGPQFIFQYYREEENGRGNFPPRFSGLQFPNYSSELNVNALELDDSALYLCASSVYRDSRTDTQYFGPGTRLTVL.

The rearrangement uses TRBV5-4 and TRBJ1-2; D is perhaps TRBD1 (6 bases). The germline V gene encodes CDR1 SGHNT and CDR2 YYREEE (reference sequence). The CDR3 runs 13 residues. Trimming stripped 0 bases from V and 8 bases from J, with 11 bases between. As DNA, the CDR3 is TGTGCCAGCAGCTTGGTCATACAGGGCGGCTACACCTTC. This translates into CASSLVIQGGYTF. Using reference TRBV5-4 and TRBJ1-2 for the parts outside the CDR3, the full variable domain is ETGVTQSPTHLIKTRGQQVTLRCSSQSGHNTVSWYQQALGQGPQFIFQYYREEENGRGNFPPRFSGLQFPNYSSELNVNALELDDSALYLCASSLVIQGGYTFGSGTRLTVV.

As regards this clone: A read error may produce the germline difference seen at one junction end. The chain links TRBV5-1 to TRBJ2-7; TRBD2 might be the D (5 bases). Germline assignment: CDR1 SGHRS and CDR2 YFSETQ. The CDR3 consists of 15 residues. This chain's CDR3 is CASSLAGSTSHEQYF. The CDR3, as DNA: TGCGCCAGCAGCTTGGCGGGATCGACCTCCCACGAGCAGTACTTC. Variable domain in full (rest from reference TRBV5-1 and TRBJ2-7): KAGVTQTPRYLIKTRGQQVTLSCSPISGHRSVSWYQQTPGQGLQFLFEYFSETQRNKGNFPGRFSGRQFSNSRSEMNVSTLELGDSALYLCASSLAGSTSHEQYFGPGTRLTVT.

The chain carries TRBV30 and TRBJ2-7; TRBD2 matches 7 bases. Trimming removed 0 bases from V and 7 bases from J; junction bases left unmatched: 9. The CDR3 length is 14 residues. Germline V lookup: CDR1 GTSNPN, CDR2 SVGIG (reference sequence). Here the CDR3 DNA reads TGTGCCTGGAGTGTATCCTCCAAGGGAGGGGAGCAGTACTTC. This encodes CAWSVSSKGGEQYF.

The chain couples TRBV7-9 to TRBJ2-1; 7 bases fit TRBD2. The CDR3 covers 15 residues. Germline V gene lookup returns CDR1 SEHNR and CDR2 FQNEAQ (reference sequence). The ends lost 0 bases at V and 6 bases at J; junction bases unmatched: 5. CDR3 region: CASSLAGGDFNEQFF. For the CDR3, the DNA is TGTGCCAGCAGCTTAGCGGGAGGGGACTTCAATGAGCAGTTCTTC. Combining the CDR3 with reference TRBV7-9 and TRBJ2-1 gives the whole variable domain DTGVSQNPRHKITKRGQNVTFRCDPISEHNRLYWYRQTLGQGPEFLTYFQNEAQLEKSRLLSDRFSAERPKGSFSTLEIQRTEQGDSAMYLCASSLAGGDFNEQFFGPGTRLTVL.

This clone was seen once. J is TRBJ2-7 and V is TRBV2; D gene ambiguous. The CDR3 covers 12 residues. CDR1 SNHLY and CDR2 FYNNEI come from the germline V gene. The V end was cut by 2 bases, the J end by 3 bases, with 5 bases between. The chain's CDR3 is CASSEQDYEQYF. Written as DNA, the CDR3 is TGTGCCAGCAGTGAACAGGACTACGAGCAGTACTTC.

V is TRBV4-1 and J is TRBJ2-2; 8 bases are a match to TRBD2. Germline V gene lookup returns CDR1 MGHRA and CDR2 YSYEKL. The CDR3 consists of 15 residues. The V gene end was trimmed by 1 base and the J gene end by 5 bases; junction bases not matched to a gene: 3. The CDR3 region is CASSQGAGVTGELFF. Here the CDR3 DNA reads TGCGCCAGCAGCCAAGGAGCGGGGGTTACCGGGGAGCTGTTTTTT.

This sequence joins TRBV4-1 and TRBJ1-1, with 11 bases aligning to TRBD1. The germline CDR1 and CDR2 sequences are MGHRA and YSYEKL. Unmatched junction bases numbered 9, after V lost 5 bases and J lost 4 bases. The CDR3 is 16 residues long. This chain's CDR3 is CASSLTGTGGGTEAFF. CDR3 in DNA: TGCGCCAGCAGCTTAACCGGGACAGGGGGAGGCACTGAAGCTTTCTTT.

This chain links TRBV24-1 with TRBJ2-3; TRBD1 matches 7 bases. The germline V gene has CDR1 KGHDR and CDR2 SFDVKD. The V gene end was trimmed by 5 bases and the J gene end by 5 bases; junction bases not matched to a gene: 9. CDR3 length: 15 amino acids. The CDR3 coding sequence is TGTGCCACCAGTGCCCGGACAGGTTCTAGAGATACGCAGTATTTT. Protein: CATSARTGSRDTQYF.

This clone was observed once. The chain combines TRBV2 with TRBJ2-1, with D perhaps TRBD2 (6 bases). The germline CDR1 and CDR2 sequences are SNHLY and FYNNEI. The CDR3 spans 13 residues. Between the trimmed V and J ends, which lost 4 bases and 15 bases, there was a span of 19 bases. DNA for the CDR3: TGTGCCAGCAGTGCGGCTTCGGGTCCCGGGGGGTTCTTC. Protein product: CASSAASGPGGFF. The complete variable domain, with remaining parts taken from reference TRBV2 and TRBJ2-1, reads EPEVTQTPSHQVTQMGQEVILRCVPISNHLYFYWYRQILGQKVEFLVSFYNNEISEKSEIFDDQFSVERPDGSNFTLKIRSTKLEDSAMYFCASSAASGPGGFFGPGTRLTVL.

The rearrangement links TRBV11-3 to TRBJ2-7; the D gene is possibly TRBD2 (5 bases). The V and J ends lost 1 base and 4 bases respectively, with 14 bases between them. The CDR3 totals 15 residues. CDR1 is SGHNT, CDR2 YENEEA, per germline. The CDR3 DNA reads TGTGCCAGCAGCTTAGGCCTTAGGACGGGGTACGAGCAGTACTTC. This codes for CASSLGLRTGYEQYF.

V usage is TRBV15 and J usage is TRBJ2-7, with 12 bases matching TRBD2. Trimming took 5 bases from V and 4 from J; bases not matched to a gene: 9. The CDR3 totals 16 residues. The germline gives CDR1 LNHNV, CDR2 YYDKDF (reference sequence). CDR3 sequence: CATSRLAGDYLYEQYF. The CDR3 region has the DNA TGTGCCACCAGCCGACTAGCGGGGGACTACCTTTACGAGCAGTACTTC. Complete variable domain (other parts from reference TRBV15 and TRBJ2-7): DAMVIQNPRYQVTQFGKPVTLSCSQTLNHNVMYWYQQKSSQAPKLLFHYYDKDFNNEADTPDNFQSRRPNTSFCFLDIRSPGLGDTAMYLCATSRLAGDYLYEQYFGPGTRLTVT.

The chain couples TRBV10-1 to TRBJ1-1; 7 positions agree with TRBD1. The CDR3 runs to 18 residues. V lost 3 bases, J lost 3 bases, and 16 bases stayed unmatched. Germline V gene data show CDR1 as WNHNN and CDR2 as SYGVQD (reference sequence). This chain's CDR3 is CASSDSRQGSIRYTEAFF. In DNA, the CDR3 is TGCGCCAGCAGTGATTCCCGACAGGGTTCTATTCGGTACACTGAAGCTTTCTTT.

The gene calls are TRBV18 and TRBJ1-3, with 7 bases lining up with TRBD1. The CDR3 totals 14 residues. Per the germline V gene, CDR1 is KGHSH and CDR2 is LQKENI. After removal of 3 bases from V and 4 bases from J, the junction contained 3 bases not matched to a gene. The CDR3 is CASSPRDRGNTIYF. CDR3 coding DNA: TGTGCCAGCTCACCCCGGGACAGAGGAAACACCATATATTTT. Full variable domain (outside the CDR3, taken from reference TRBV18 and TRBJ1-3): NAGVMQNPRHLVRRRGQEARLRCSPMKGHSHVYWYRQLPEEGLKFMVYLQKENIIDESGMPKERFSAEFPKEGPSILRIQQVVRGDSAAYFCASSPRDRGNTIYFGEGSWLTVV.

DNA of the CDR3: TGTGCCAGCATCGAAAGAGGGGGGGAAGAGACCCAGTACTTC. It is translated as CASIERGGEETQYF. The J gene is TRBJ2-5, the V gene TRBV6-5; a possible D gene is TRBD2 (7 bases). V lost 7 bases to trimming and J lost 3 bases, with 15 bases between them. The germline V gene encodes CDR1 MNHEY and CDR2 SVGAGI. The CDR3 extends over 14 amino acids.

The chain has TRBV5-1 and TRBJ2-7, with D maybe TRBD1 (6 bases). Germline V gene data show CDR1 as SGHRS and CDR2 as YFSETQ. V was shortened by 4 bases and J by 9 bases, with 23 bases between the two germline ends. The CDR3 contains 15 residues. CDR3 region: CASSEGPTQGSVQYF. The DNA for the CDR3 is TGCGCCAGCAGCGAGGGCCCGACCCAGGGGAGTGTGCAGTACTTC.

The chain joins TRBV2 to TRBJ2-3, with 11 bases that match TRBD2. Germline V CDR1 and CDR2: SNHLY, FYNNEI. The CDR3 runs 14 residues. J gave up 8 bases and V 2 bases, and 3 bases lay outside the gene matches. CDR3 coding DNA: TGTGCCAGCAGTGAACTTAGCGGGAGGGGTACGCAGTATTTT. Amino acids: CASSELSGRGTQYF.

The chain combines TRBV2 with TRBJ2-2; D not certain. V was cut by 4 bases and J by 4 bases, with 10 bases left in between. This CDR3 spans 14 amino acids. The germline gives CDR1 SNHLY, CDR2 FYNNEI. The CDR3 loop is CASSGLFGTGELFF. DNA of the CDR3: TGTGCCAGCAGTGGACTCTTCGGCACCGGGGAGCTGTTTTTT.

The gene calls are TRBV24-1 and TRBJ2-3, with TRBD2 matching 12 bases. Germline CDR1 and CDR2: KGHDR and SFDVKD. This CDR3 spans 15 amino acids. Losses at the gene ends were 6 bases for V and 7 bases for J; bases not matched to a gene: 7. CDR3 nucleotides: TGTGCCACCAGTTCTAGCGGGAGGGCCATGAATACGCAGTATTTT. It codes for CATSSSGRAMNTQYF.

Only a few counts were recorded for this clone. J is TRBJ1-3 and V is TRBV19; D might be TRBD1 (5 bases). The CDR3 is made up of 15 amino acids. The germline V gene has CDR1 LNHDA and CDR2 SQIVND (reference sequence). The ends were cut back, 3 bases at V and 0 bases at J, with 9 bases in the middle. The CDR3 loop is CASSIRDFSGNTIYF. In DNA form, the CDR3 reads TGTGCCAGTAGTATTCGGGACTTCTCTGGAAACACCATATATTTT. Looking up the rest from reference TRBV19 and TRBJ1-3 gives the full variable domain: DGGITQSPKYLFRKEGQNVTLSCEQNLNHDAMYWYRQDPGQGLRLIYYSQIVNDFQKGDIAEGYSVSREKKESFPLTVTSAQKNPTAFYLCASSIRDFSGNTIYFGEGSWLTVV.